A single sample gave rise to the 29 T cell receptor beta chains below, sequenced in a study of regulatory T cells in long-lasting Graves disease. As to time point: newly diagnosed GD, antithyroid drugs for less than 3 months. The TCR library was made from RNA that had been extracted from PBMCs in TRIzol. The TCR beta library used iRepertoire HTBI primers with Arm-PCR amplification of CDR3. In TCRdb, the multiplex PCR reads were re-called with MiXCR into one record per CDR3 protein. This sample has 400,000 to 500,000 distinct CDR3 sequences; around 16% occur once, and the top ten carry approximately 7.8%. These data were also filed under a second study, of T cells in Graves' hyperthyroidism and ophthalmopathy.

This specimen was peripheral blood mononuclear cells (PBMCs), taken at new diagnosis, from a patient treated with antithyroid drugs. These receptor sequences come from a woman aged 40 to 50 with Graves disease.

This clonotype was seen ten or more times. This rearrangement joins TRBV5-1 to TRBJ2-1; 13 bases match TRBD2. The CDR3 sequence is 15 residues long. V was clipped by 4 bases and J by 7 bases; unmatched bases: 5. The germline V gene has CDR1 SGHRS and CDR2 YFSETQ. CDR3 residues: CASSPPGLAGNEQFF. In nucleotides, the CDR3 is TGCGCCAGCAGCCCCCCGGGACTAGCGGGAAATGAGCAGTTCTTC. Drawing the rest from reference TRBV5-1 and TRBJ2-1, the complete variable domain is KAGVTQTPRYLIKTRGQQVTLSCSPISGHRSVSWYQQTPGQGLQFLFEYFSETQRNKGNFPGRFSGRQFSNSRSEMNVSTLELGDSALYLCASSPPGLAGNEQFFGPGTRLTVL.

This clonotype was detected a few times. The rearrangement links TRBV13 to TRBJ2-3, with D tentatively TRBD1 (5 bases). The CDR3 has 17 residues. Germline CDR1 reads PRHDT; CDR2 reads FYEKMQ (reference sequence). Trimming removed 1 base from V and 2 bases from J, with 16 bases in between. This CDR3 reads CASSLVPQGTVTDTQYF. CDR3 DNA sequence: TGTGCCAGCAGCTTAGTTCCCCAGGGAACAGTCACAGATACGCAGTATTTT.

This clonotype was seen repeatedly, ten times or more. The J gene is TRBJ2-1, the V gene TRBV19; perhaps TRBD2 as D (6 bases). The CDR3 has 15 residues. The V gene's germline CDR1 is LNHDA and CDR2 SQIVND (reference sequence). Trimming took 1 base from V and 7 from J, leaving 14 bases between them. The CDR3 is CASSIGTSRGNEQFF. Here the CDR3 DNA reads TGTGCCAGTAGTATAGGTACATCCCGGGGGAATGAGCAGTTCTTC.

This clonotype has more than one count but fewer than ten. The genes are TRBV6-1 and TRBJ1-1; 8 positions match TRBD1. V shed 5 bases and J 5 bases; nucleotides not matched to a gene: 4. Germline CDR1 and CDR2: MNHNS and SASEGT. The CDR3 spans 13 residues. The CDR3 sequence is CASSRTGGTEAFF. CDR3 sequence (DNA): TGTGCCAGCAGTAGAACAGGGGGAACTGAAGCTTTCTTT.

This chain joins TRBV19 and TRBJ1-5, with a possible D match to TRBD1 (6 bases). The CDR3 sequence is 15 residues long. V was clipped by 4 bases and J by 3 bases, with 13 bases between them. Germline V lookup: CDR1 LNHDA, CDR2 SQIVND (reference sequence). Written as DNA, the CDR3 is TGTGCCAGTAGTAAAGGAGGGGGATCCAATCAGCCCCAGCATTTT. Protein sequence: CASSKGGGSNQPQHF.

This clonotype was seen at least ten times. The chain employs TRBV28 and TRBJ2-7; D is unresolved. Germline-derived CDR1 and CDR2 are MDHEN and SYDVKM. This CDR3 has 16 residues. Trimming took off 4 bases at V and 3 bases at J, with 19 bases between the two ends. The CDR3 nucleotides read TGTGCCAGCAGTTCCACCAGCACTCCCCCCATCTACGAGCAGTACTTC. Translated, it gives CASSSTSTPPIYEQYF.

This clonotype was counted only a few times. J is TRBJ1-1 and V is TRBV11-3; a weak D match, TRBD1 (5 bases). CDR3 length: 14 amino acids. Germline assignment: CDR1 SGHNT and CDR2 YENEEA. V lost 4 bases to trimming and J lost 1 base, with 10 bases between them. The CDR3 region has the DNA TGTGCCAGCAGCTCGACAGCAGGGAACACTGAAGCTTTCTTT. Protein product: CASSSTAGNTEAFF. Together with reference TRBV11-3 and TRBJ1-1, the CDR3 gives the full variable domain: EAGVVQSPRYKIIEKKQPVAFWCNPISGHNTLYWYLQNLGQGPELLIRYENEEAVDDSQLPKDRFSAERLKGVDSTLKIQPAELGDSAVYLCASSSTAGNTEAFFGQGTRLTVV.

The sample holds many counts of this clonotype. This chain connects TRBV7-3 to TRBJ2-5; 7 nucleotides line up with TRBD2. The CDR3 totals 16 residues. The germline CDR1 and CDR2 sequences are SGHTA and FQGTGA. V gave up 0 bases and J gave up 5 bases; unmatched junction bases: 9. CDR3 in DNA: TGTGCCAGCAGCTTAACGGGGAGGGGCAAGTTGGAGACCCAGTACTTC. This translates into CASSLTGRGKLETQYF.

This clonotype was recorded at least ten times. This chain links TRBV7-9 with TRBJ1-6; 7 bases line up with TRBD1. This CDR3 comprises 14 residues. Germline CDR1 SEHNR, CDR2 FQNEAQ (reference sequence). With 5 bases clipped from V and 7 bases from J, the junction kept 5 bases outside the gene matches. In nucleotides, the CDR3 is TGTGCCAGCAGCCCACAGGGGAGCAATTCACCCCTCCACTTT. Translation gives CASSPQGSNSPLHF.

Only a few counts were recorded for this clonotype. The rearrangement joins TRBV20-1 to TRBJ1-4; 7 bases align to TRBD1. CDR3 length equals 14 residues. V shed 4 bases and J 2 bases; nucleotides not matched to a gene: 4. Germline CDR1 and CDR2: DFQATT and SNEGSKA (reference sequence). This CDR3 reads CSATPRGTNEKLFF. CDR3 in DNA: TGCAGTGCTACCCCCAGGGGGACTAATGAAAAACTGTTTTTT.

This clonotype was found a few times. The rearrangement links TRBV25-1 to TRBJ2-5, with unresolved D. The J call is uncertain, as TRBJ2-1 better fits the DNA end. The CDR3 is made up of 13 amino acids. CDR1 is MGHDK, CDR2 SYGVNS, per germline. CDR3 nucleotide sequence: TGTGCCAGCAGTGACTATTACTTGGGAGAGCAGTTCTTC. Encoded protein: CASSDYYLGEQFF.

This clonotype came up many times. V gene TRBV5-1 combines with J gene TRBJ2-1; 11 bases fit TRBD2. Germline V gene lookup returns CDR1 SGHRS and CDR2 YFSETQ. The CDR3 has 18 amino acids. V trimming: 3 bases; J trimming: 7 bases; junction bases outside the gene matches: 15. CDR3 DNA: TGCGCCAGCAGCTCCCTGACCCTTCTAGCGGGAGGTTGGAATGAGCAGTTCTTC. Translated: CASSSLTLLAGGWNEQFF.

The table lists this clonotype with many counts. The CDR3 coding sequence is TGTGCCAGCAGTGTAGTAGGGGAGACCCAGTACTTC. It is translated as CASSVVGETQYF. The chain links TRBV28 to TRBJ2-5; no reliable D call. This CDR3 region has 12 residues. Germline loops: CDR1 MDHEN, CDR2 SYDVKM. Trimming took off 5 bases at V and 5 bases at J, with 9 bases between the two ends.

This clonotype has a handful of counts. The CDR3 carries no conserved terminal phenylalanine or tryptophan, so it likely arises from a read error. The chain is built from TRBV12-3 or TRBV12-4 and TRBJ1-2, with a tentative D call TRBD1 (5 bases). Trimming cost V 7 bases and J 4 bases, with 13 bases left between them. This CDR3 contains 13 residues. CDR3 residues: CASTVSDSYGYTS. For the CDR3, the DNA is TGTGCCAGCACAGTTTCAGACAGCTATGGCTACACCTCC.

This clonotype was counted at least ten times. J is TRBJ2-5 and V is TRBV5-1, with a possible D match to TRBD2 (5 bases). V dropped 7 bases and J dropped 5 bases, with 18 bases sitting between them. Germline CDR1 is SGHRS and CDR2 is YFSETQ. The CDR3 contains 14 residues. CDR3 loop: CASAPGARGETQYF. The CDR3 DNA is TGCGCCAGCGCCCCCGGAGCGAGAGGGGAGACCCAGTACTTC.

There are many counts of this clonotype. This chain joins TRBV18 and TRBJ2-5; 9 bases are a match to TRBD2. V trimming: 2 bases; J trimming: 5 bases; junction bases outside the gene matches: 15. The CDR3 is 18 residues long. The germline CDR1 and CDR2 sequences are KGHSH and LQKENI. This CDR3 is CASSPASASGNPRETQYF. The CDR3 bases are TGTGCCAGCTCACCAGCGTCGGCTAGCGGGAACCCCCGGGAGACCCAGTACTTC.

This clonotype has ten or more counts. The CDR3 sequence is CASGLGLAGVGRNTGELFF. The CDR3 DNA reads TGTGCCAGCGGCCTGGGACTAGCGGGAGTTGGGCGGAACACCGGGGAGCTGTTTTTT. This chain links TRBV27 with TRBJ2-2; 14 bases fit TRBD2. The V segment lost 8 bases and the J segment 1 base; nucleotides outside the gene matches: 12. There are 19 residues in the CDR3. Germline V gene lookup returns CDR1 MNHEY and CDR2 SMNVEV (reference sequence).

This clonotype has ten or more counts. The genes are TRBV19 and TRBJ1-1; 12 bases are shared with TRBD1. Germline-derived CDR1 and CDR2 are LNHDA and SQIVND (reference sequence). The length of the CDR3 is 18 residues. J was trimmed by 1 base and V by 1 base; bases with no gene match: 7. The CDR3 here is CASSIGRDRGLPNTEAFF. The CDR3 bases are TGTGCCAGTAGTATAGGCCGGGACAGGGGGCTACCGAACACTGAAGCTTTCTTT. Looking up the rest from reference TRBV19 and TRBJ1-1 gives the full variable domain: DGGITQSPKYLFRKEGQNVTLSCEQNLNHDAMYWYRQDPGQGLRLIYYSQIVNDFQKGDIAEGYSVSREKKESFPLTVTSAQKNPTAFYLCASSIGRDRGLPNTEAFFGQGTRLTVV.

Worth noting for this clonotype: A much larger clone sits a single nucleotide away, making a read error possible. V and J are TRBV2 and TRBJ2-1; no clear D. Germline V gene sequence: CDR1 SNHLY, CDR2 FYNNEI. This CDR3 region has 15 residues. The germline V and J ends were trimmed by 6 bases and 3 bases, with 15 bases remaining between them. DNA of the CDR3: TGTGCCAGCAGCGCCGGGTCTACAAGCTACAATGAGCAGTTCTTC. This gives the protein CASSAGSTSYNEQFF.

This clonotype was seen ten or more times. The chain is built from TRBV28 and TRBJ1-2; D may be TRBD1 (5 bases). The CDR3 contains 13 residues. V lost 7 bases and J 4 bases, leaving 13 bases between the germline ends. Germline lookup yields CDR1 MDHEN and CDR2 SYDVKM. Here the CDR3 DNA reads TGTGCCAGCACCTGGGACGGACGCTATGGCTACACCTTC. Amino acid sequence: CASTWDGRYGYTF.

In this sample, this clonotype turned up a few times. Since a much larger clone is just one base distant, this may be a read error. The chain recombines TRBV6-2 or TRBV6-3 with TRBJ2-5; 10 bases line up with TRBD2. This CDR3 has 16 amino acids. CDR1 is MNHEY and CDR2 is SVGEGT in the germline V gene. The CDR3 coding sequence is TGTGCCAGCAGTTACTCCCTAGCGGGAGCGCTAGAGACCCGGTACTTC. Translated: CASSYSLAGALETRYF.

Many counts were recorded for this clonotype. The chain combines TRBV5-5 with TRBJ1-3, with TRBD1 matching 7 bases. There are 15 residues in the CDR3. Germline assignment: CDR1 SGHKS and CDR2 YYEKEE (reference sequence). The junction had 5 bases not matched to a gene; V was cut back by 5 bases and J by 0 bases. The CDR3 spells CASRDRFYSGNTIYF. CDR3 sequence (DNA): TGTGCCAGCAGGGACAGGTTTTACTCTGGAAACACCATATATTTT.

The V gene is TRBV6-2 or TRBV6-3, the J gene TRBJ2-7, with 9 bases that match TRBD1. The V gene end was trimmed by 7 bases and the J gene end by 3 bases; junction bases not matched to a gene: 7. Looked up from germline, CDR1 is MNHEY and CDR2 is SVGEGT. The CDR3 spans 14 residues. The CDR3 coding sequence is TGTGCCAGCATCCTGGGACAGGGAGGCTACGAGCAGTACTTC. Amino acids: CASILGQGGYEQYF.

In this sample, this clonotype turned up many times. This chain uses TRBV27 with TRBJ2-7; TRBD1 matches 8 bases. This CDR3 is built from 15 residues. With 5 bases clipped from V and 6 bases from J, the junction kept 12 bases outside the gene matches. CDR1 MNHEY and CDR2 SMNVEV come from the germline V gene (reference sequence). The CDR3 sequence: CASSEIQGAYGEQYF. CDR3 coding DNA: TGTGCCAGCAGTGAAATCCAGGGGGCGTATGGCGAGCAGTACTTC.

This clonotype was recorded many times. The CDR3 DNA reads TGTGCCAGTAGTAAGGGAGGATGGGAGTTCTCCTACGAGCAGTACTTC. The encoded protein is CASSKGGWEFSYEQYF. The chain combines TRBV19 with TRBJ2-7; D possibly corresponds to TRBD2 (6 bases). Trimming took off 4 bases at V and 0 bases at J, with 16 bases between the two ends. This CDR3 has 16 amino acids. Germline CDR1 LNHDA, CDR2 SQIVND (reference sequence).

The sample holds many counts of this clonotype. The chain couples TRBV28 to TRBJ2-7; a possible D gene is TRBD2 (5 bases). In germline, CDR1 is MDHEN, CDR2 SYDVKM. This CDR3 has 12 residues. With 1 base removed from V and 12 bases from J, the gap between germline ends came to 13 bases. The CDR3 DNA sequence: TGTGCCAGCAGTTTATCGAGGGAGAGGTGGTACTTC. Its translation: CASSLSRERWYF.

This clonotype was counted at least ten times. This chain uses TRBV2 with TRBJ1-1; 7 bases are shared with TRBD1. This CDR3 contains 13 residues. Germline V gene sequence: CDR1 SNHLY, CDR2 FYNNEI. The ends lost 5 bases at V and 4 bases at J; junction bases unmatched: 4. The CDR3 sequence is CASSQTGSTEAFF. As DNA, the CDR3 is TGTGCCAGCAGTCAGACAGGGAGCACTGAAGCTTTCTTT.

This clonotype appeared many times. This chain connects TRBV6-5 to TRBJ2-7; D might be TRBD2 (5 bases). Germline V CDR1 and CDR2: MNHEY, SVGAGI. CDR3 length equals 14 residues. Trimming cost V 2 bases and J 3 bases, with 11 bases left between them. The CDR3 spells CASSYLTSDYEQYF. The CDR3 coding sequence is TGTGCCAGCAGTTACCTAACTAGTGACTACGAGCAGTACTTC.

The CDR3 region is CASSLGTSGHYNEQFF. The CDR3 bases are TGTGCCAGCAGCCTAGGGACTAGCGGCCACTACAATGAGCAGTTCTTC. The chain recombines TRBV11-2 with TRBJ2-1, with 11 bases aligning to TRBD2. V lost 5 bases and J lost 3; bases outside the gene matches: 6. Germline V gives CDR1 SGHAT, CDR2 FQNNGV. This CDR3 has 16 amino acids.